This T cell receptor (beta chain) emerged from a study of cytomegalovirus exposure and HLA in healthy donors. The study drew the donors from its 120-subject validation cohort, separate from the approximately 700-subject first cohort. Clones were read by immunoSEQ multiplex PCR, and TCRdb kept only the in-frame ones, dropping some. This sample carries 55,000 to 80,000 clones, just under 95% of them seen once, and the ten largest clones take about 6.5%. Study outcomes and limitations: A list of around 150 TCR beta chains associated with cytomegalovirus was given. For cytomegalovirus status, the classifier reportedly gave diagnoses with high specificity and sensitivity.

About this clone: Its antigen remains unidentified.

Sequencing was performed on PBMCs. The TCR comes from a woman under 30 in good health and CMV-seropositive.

The CDR3 DNA follows: TGTGCCAGTTCCGACAGCAGCAATCAGCCCCAGCATTTT. Protein sequence: CASSDSSNQPQHF. The genes are TRBV19 and TRBJ1-5, with D possibly TRBD1 on 5 matching bases. V was clipped by 8 bases and J by 1 base, with 9 bases between them. The CDR3 is made up of 13 amino acids. Germline V gene lookup returns CDR1 LNHDA and CDR2 SQIVND (reference sequence).